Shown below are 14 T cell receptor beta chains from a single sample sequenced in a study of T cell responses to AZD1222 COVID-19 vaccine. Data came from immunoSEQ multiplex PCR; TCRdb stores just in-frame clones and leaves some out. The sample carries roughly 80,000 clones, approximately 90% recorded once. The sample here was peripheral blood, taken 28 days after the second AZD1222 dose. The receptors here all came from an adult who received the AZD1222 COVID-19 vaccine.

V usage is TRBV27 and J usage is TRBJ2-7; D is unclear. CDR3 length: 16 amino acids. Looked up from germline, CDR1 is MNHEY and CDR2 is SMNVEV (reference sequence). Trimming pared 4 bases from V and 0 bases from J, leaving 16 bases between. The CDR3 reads CASSSVWAERSYEQYF. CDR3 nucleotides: TGTGCCAGCAGTTCCGTCTGGGCGGAGCGCTCCTACGAGCAGTACTTC.

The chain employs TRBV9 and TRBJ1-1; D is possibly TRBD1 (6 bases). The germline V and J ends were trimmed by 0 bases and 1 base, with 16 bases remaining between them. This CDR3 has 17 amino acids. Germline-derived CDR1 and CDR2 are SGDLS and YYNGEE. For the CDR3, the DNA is TGTGCCAGCAGCGTAGTCGGGGACAAACACCCGAACACTGAAGCTTTCTTT. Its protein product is CASSVVGDKHPNTEAFF. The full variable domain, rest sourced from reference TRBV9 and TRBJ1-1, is DSGVTQTPKHLITATGQRVTLRCSPRSGDLSVYWYQQSLDQGLQFLIQYYNGEERAKGNILERFSAQQFPDLHSELNLSSLELGDSALYFCASSVVGDKHPNTEAFFGQGTRLTVV.

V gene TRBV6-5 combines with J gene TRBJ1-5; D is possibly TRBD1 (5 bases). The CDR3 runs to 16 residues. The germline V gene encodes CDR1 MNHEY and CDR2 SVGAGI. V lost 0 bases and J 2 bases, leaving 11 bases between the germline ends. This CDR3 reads CASSYSSGGGNQPQHF. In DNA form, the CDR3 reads TGTGCCAGCAGTTACTCGTCCGGGGGAGGCAATCAGCCCCAGCATTTT.

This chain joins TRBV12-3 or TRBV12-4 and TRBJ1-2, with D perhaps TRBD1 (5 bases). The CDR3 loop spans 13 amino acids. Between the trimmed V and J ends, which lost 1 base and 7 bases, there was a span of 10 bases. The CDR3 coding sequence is TGTGCCAGCAGTTTAGTAGGGGCGGCTGGCTACACCTTC. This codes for CASSLVGAAGYTF.

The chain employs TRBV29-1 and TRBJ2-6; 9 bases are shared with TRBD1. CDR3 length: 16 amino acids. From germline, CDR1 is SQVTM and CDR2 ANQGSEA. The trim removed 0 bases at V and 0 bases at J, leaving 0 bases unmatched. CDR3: CSVEETGGSGANVLTF. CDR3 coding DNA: TGCAGCGTTGAAGAGACAGGGGGCTCTGGGGCCAACGTCCTGACTTTC.

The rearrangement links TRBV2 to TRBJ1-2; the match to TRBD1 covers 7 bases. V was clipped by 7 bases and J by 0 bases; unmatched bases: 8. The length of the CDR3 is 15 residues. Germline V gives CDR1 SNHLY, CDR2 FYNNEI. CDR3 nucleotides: TGTGCCAGCAACGAACAGGGGTCCTCTAACTATGGCTACACCTTC. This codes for CASNEQGSSNYGYTF.

CDR3 protein: CASSQEPGTQETQYF. CDR3 DNA sequence: TGTGCCAGCAGCCAAGAGCCCGGCACCCAAGAGACCCAGTACTTC. The chain has TRBV3-1 (or the pseudogene TRBV3-2) and TRBJ2-5; D gene uncertain. Germline V gene data show CDR1 as LGHDT and CDR2 as YNNKEL (reference sequence). CDR3 length: 15 amino acids. V shed 0 bases and J shed 1 base, with 9 bases lying between them.

The CDR3 nucleotides read TGTGCCAGCAGCTCGGACACTCACTCCTATAATTCACCCCTCCACTTT. This codes for CASSSDTHSYNSPLHF. This chain joins TRBV11-2 and TRBJ1-6; maybe TRBD1 (5 bases). Germline CDR1 is SGHAT and CDR2 is FQNNGV. V was clipped by 4 bases and J by 0 bases, with 10 bases between them. The CDR3 contains 16 residues. The whole variable domain, remainder taken from reference TRBV11-2 and TRBJ1-6, is EAGVAQSPRYKIIEKRQSVAFWCNPISGHATLYWYQQILGQGPKLLIQFQNNGVVDDSQLPKDRFSAERLKGVDSTLKIQPAKLEDSAVYLCASSSDTHSYNSPLHFGNGTRLTVT.

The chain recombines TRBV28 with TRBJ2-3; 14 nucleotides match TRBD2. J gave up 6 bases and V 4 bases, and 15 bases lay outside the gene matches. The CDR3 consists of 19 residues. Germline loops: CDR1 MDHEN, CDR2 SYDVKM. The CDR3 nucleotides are TGTGCCAGCAGTTCCGGGACTAGCGGGGGCCCCACTGTGGACGATACGCAGTATTTT. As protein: CASSSGTSGGPTVDDTQYF.

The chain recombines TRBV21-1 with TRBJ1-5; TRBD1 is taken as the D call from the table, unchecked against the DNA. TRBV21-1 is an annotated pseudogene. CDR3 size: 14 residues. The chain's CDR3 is CASSRTGKDQPQHF. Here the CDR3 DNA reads TGTGCCAGCAGCCGGACAGGGAAGGATCAGCCCCAGCATTTT.

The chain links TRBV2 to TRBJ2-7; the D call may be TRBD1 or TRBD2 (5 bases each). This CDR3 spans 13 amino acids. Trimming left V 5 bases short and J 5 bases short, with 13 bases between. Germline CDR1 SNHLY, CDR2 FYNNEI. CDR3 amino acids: CASSTGTGDEQYF. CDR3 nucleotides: TGTGCCAGCAGTACCGGGACCGGTGACGAGCAGTACTTC.

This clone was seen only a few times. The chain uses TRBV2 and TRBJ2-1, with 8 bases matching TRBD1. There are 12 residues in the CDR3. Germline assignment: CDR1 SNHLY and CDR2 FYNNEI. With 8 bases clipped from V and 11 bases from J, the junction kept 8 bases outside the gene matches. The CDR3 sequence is CASGGQGNQQFF. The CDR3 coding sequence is TGTGCCAGCGGAGGACAGGGAAATCAGCAGTTCTTC.

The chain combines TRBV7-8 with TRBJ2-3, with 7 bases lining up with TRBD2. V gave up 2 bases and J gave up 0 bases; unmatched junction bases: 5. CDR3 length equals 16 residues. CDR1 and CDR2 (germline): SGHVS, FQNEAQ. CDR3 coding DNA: TGTGCCAGCAGCTTATCTAGCGGACTAAGCACAGATACGCAGTATTTT. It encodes CASSLSSGLSTDTQYF. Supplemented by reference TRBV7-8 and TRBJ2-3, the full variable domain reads GAGVSQSPRYKVAKRGQDVALRCDPISGHVSLFWYQQALGQGPEFLTYFQNEAQLDKSGLPSDRFFAERPEGSVSTLKIQRTQQEDSAVYLCASSLSSGLSTDTQYFGPGTRLTVL.

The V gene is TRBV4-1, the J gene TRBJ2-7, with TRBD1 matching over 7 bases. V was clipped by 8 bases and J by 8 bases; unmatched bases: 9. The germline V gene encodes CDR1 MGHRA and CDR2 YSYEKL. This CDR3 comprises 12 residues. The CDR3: CASGVSGGQQYF. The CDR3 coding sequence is TGCGCCAGCGGGGTTTCAGGGGGACAGCAGTACTTC.